These T cell receptor beta chains were read from a single sample in a study of human T cells and chemical hapten exposure. MiXCR was run by TCRdb on the RACE reads, yielding one entry per CDR3 protein. Of about 84,000 distinct CDR3 sequences in the sample, about 10% are singletons; the top ten hold about 3.5%. The sample consisted of whole blood, taken in connection with sensitization to the hapten diphenylcyclopropenone (DPC). These receptors all stem from a woman in her 50s with alopecia areata. Some clones in this sample may be carry-over from other donors' samples. CDR3s include the opening cysteine and the closing phenylalanine or tryptophan. The order of the fields is D gene, V gene, J gene, clone size, CDR3 DNA, CDR3 protein. D genes are given only for firm matches. Where a row states a size, it is once, few, many or the class of an expanded clone; other rows omit it.

>.|TRBV29-1|TRBJ2-5|.
TGCAGCGTTGACCTCTCCCAAGAGACCCAGTACTTC
CSVDLSQETQYF
>.|TRBV12-3/TRBV12-4|TRBJ1-4|few
TGTGCCAGCAGCCGGGAAAACAATGAAAAACTGTTTTTT
CASSRENNEKLFF
>.|TRBV7-6|TRBJ1-5|.
TGTGCCAGCAGCTTAGTTTCTCAGGGAAAAGGCTCCCTAAATCAGCCCCAGCATTTT
CASSLVSQGKGSLNQPQHF
>TRBD2|TRBV18|TRBJ2-7|.
TGTGCCAGCTCACCAACGACTAGCGGTGGAGCCGAGCCGTACTTC
CASSPTTSGGAEPYF
>.|TRBV7-3|TRBJ2-5|many
TGTGCCAGCAGCCCTACTGGCCCCGGGGCCCAGTACTTC
CASSPTGPGAQYF
>TRBD1|TRBV6-5|TRBJ2-1|many
TGTGCCAGCAGTTACTCGGGACAGGTTTACAATGAGCAGTTCTTC
CASSYSGQVYNEQFF
>TRBD2|TRBV7-9|TRBJ2-1|many
TGTGCCAGCAGCTCCGGACTAGCGGGAGTCACCGAGCAGTTCTTC
CASSSGLAGVTEQFF
>TRBD1|TRBV6-1|TRBJ2-7|many
TGTGCCAGCAGTGAGGCACAGGGGTGGCTGTACGAGCAGTACTTC
CASSEAQGWLYEQYF
>.|TRBV27|TRBJ1-2|many
TGTGCCAGCAGTAACCCAGGGGCTAAAGGCTACACCTTC
CASSNPGAKGYTF
>.|TRBV29-1|TRBJ1-5|few
TGCAGCGTTTCGGGGGTAAGCAATCAGCCCCAGCATTTT
CSVSGVSNQPQHF
>.|TRBV6-1|TRBJ2-3|few
TGTGCCAGCGGAGTTTTCGGGACAGATACGCAGTATTTT
CASGVFGTDTQYF
>TRBD2|TRBV3-1|TRBJ2-7|many
TGTGCCAGCAGCCAAGAAAGCGGGAGGTCCTACGAGCAGTACTTC
CASSQESGRSYEQYF
>TRBD1|TRBV11-2|TRBJ2-2|few
TGTGCCAGCAGCTTAGGTGGACAGGGCGACGGGGAGCTGTTTTTT
CASSLGGQGDGELFF
>.|TRBV5-5|TRBJ1-1|.
TGTGCCAGCAGCTCCCGTTTAGGGGTAGGTGCTGAAGCTTTCTTT
CASSSRLGVGAEAFF
>.|TRBV3-1|TRBJ2-7|few
TGTGCCAGCAGCCAGTCCTTCTCCTACGAGCAGTACTTC
CASSQSFSYEQYF
>.|TRBV7-9|TRBJ2-1|many
TGTGCCAGCAGCTTAGGCGGGGACCTGTTAACTTACAATGAGCAGTTCTTC
CASSLGGDLLTYNEQFF
>.|TRBV7-2|TRBJ1-4|.
TGTGCCAGCAGCTTAAGGGCCAGTCTTAATGAAAAACTGTTTTTT
CASSLRASLNEKLFF
>.|TRBV18|TRBJ1-1|many
TGTGCCAGCTCAAGGCGTGGGGGAAACACTGAAGCTTTCTTT
CASSRRGGNTEAFF
>TRBD1|TRBV27|TRBJ2-7|.
TGTGCCAGCAGGCCGGGACAGGTGGCTTACGAGCAGTACTTC
CASRPGQVAYEQYF
>TRBD2|TRBV29-1|TRBJ2-1|many
TGCAGCGTAGGGAGCGGGAGGATACGGGGCTATGAGCAGTTCTTC
CSVGSGRIRGYEQFF
>.|TRBV6-6|TRBJ1-1|many
TGTGCCAGCAGTTACAAGGTGAACACTGAAGCTTTCTTT
CASSYKVNTEAFF
>.|TRBV3-1|TRBJ2-2|few
TGTGCCAGCAGTCGGGGCGGTAACACCGGGGAGCTGTTTTTT
CASSRGGNTGELFF
>.|TRBV29-1|TRBJ2-1|few
TGCAGCTTCTTAGGGACTCCCCGGAGAAATAGTGGGTCCTACAATGAGCAGTTCTTC
CSFLGTPRRNSGSYNEQFF
>TRBD2|TRBV24-1|TRBJ2-1|many
TGTGCCACCAGTGATCCAGCGGGGGGAAATGAGCAGTTCTTC
CATSDPAGGNEQFF
>.|TRBV29-1|TRBJ1-1|.
TGCAGCGCCACAACCGGGGCAGCTGAAGCTTTCTTT
CSATTGAAEAFF
>TRBD1|TRBV19|TRBJ1-1|many
TGTGCCAGTAGTCTAAACAGGGGGGCGACTGAAGCTTTCTTT
CASSLNRGATEAFF
>TRBD1|TRBV27|TRBJ1-6|few
TGTGCCACCAGACGGGGACAGGGCGATTCACCCCTCCACTTT
CATRRGQGDSPLHF
>.|TRBV7-2|TRBJ2-5|many
TGTGCCAGCAGCTTACCAGCGCGTTTGGAGACCCAGTACTTC
CASSLPARLETQYF
>.|TRBV2|TRBJ1-3|many
TGTGCCAGCAGAGCTGACAGGCTCTCTGGAAACACCATATATTTT
CASRADRLSGNTIYF
>.|TRBV28|TRBJ1-1|few
TGTGCCAGCACCCCCCTTTACCGTACTGAAGCTTTCTTT
CASTPLYRTEAFF
>TRBD1|TRBV7-2|TRBJ1-4|many
TGTGCCAGCAGCTTAGCGGGTACAGGGGAGCAGGAAAAACTGTTTTTT
CASSLAGTGEQEKLFF
>TRBD2|TRBV5-4|TRBJ2-7|many
TGTGCCAGCAGCTTATCTAGCGGGAGGGTTAACGAGCAGTACTTC
CASSLSSGRVNEQYF
>TRBD1|TRBV29-1|TRBJ2-7|.
TGCAGCGTTGGGGACAGGGCCTCCTACGAGCAGTACTTC
CSVGDRASYEQYF
>.|TRBV3-1|TRBJ1-1|.
TGTGCCAGCAGCCAAGATCCGCGGAGGGGTGAAGCTTTCTTT
CASSQDPRRGEAFF
>.|TRBV5-1|TRBJ2-3|.
TGCGCCAGCAGCTCGGTGGGCACAGATACGCAGTATTTT
CASSSVGTDTQYF
>.|TRBV6-1|TRBJ1-1|many
TGTGCCAGCACTCTACCCGGAGGGGCTGAAGCTTTCTTT
CASTLPGGAEAFF
>.|TRBV6-6|TRBJ2-3|.
TGTGCCAGCAGTTACTCGGGGGGGACAGCCCGCCTCACAGATACGCAGTATTTT
CASSYSGGTARLTDTQYF
>.|TRBV13|TRBJ2-7|many
TGTGCCAGCAGCTTAGGCGGCTCGCGCTACGAGCAGTACTTC
CASSLGGSRYEQYF
>TRBD1|TRBV7-9|TRBJ2-3|many
TGTGCCAGCAGTTCTACAGGGGTAGATACGCAGTATTTT
CASSSTGVDTQYF
>.|TRBV12-3/TRBV12-4|TRBJ2-7|few
TGTGCCAGCGGGTCTGGCCCCTACGAGCAGTACTTC
CASGSGPYEQYF
>.|TRBV7-2|TRBJ2-5|.
TGTGCCAGCAGCTTAGGGGTACAGACCCAGTACTTC
CASSLGVQTQYF
>.|TRBV7-2|TRBJ2-4|.
TGTGCCAGCAGCTCCAGCGCGGGAAACATTCAGTACTTC
CASSSSAGNIQYF
>.|TRBV6-2/TRBV6-3|TRBJ2-1|few
TGTGCCAGCAGTTATGGGCCGGAGCGGAGCTCCTACAATGAGCAGTTCTTC
CASSYGPERSSYNEQFF
>.|TRBV14|TRBJ2-4|few
TGTGCCAGCAGCCAAATAGGTGGGACCAAGGGCAAAAACATTCAGTACTTC
CASSQIGGTKGKNIQYF
>TRBD2|TRBV5-1|TRBJ2-2|few
TGCGCCAGCAGCTACAGGGGACTAGCGGGAGAAAGGACCGGGGAGCTGTTTTTT
CASSYRGLAGERTGELFF
>.|TRBV18|TRBJ1-2|.
TGTGCCAGCTCACCTTCGGGGGGGAGAAACTATGGCTACACCTTC
CASSPSGGRNYGYTF
>TRBD1|TRBV6-5|TRBJ1-1|many
TGTGCCAGCAGTCCTTATGGGACAGAAATGAACACTGAAGCTTTCTTT
CASSPYGTEMNTEAFF
>TRBD2|TRBV7-2|TRBJ2-1|few
TGTGCCAGCAGCCTTATAGCGGGAGTCATAAATGAGCAGTTCTTC
CASSLIAGVINEQFF
>.|TRBV7-2|TRBJ2-2|many
TGTGCCAGCAGCTTAGATATCTGGGATACCGGGGAGCTGTTTTTT
CASSLDIWDTGELFF
>TRBD2|TRBV20-1|TRBJ2-3|many
TGCAGTGCTAGAGATAAAGGACTAGCGGTTACCACGCAGTATTTT
CSARDKGLAVTTQYF
>TRBD1|TRBV20-1|TRBJ1-2|many
TGCAGTGCTCCGGGACAGGGGGATTATGGCTACACCTTC
CSAPGQGDYGYTF
>TRBD1|TRBV7-2|TRBJ2-3|many
TGTGCCAGCAGCCCCCGAAGGGGGCAAGTAGATACGCAGTATTTT
CASSPRRGQVDTQYF
>TRBD2|TRBV7-9|TRBJ2-7|many
TGTGCCAGCAGCCCTTGGACTAGCGGGAGCGAGCAGTACTTC
CASSPWTSGSEQYF